This TCR beta chain derives from a study of blood T cell repertoires in COVID-19. About the study: T cells, B-cell-depleted T cells, or PBMCs provided the cDNA or gDNA that served as material.

Only in-frame clones appear in the TCRdb table, and some are missing; sequencing was by immunoSEQ multiplex PCR. The sample records under 250,000 clones, approximately 83% being singletons. Participants, roughly 18 to 90 years old, spanned around 25 US areas. Self-reported history from a screening survey and questionnaire set each donor's cohort. Germline V lookup: CDR1 MNHNS, CDR2 SASEGT. Trimming removed 2 bases from V and 4 bases from J; junction bases left unmatched: 4. This CDR3 is 16 amino acids long. The sequenced sample consisted of PBMCs or T cells enriched from blood (not recorded which). The source is a woman in her forties with acute COVID-19. V gene TRBV6-1 combines with J gene TRBJ2-3; 12 nucleotides agree with TRBD2. DNA of the CDR3: TGTGCCAGCAGTGAATCTCGGACTAGCGGGGCAGATACGCAGTATTTT. It yields the protein CASSESRTSGADTQYF.